This T cell receptor (beta chain) was sequenced in a study of blood T cell repertoires in COVID-19. Study details: Donors in the United States, Italy and Spain gave samples during acute or convalescent COVID-19. PBMCs, B-cell-depleted T cells, or T cells provided the cDNA or gDNA that made up the material.

The CDR3 totals 14 residues. Trimming at V came to 3 bases and at J to 5 bases, leaving 8 bases not matched to a gene. Germline assignment: CDR1 SQVTM and CDR2 ANQGSEA. The method was immunoSEQ multiplex PCR; TCRdb's version includes in-frame clones alone and lacks a portion of them. The data show more than 200,000 clones, around 80% seen once. The TCR comes from a man aged 55 to 70 with acute or convalescent COVID-19. Sequencing was carried out using peripheral blood. V usage is TRBV29-1 and J usage is TRBJ1-1; TRBD1 agrees at 8 bases. The CDR3 DNA reads TGCAGCGTTGATTTTGGACAGGGAGGGACTGAAGCTTTCTTT. Translation: CSVDFGQGGTEAFF.